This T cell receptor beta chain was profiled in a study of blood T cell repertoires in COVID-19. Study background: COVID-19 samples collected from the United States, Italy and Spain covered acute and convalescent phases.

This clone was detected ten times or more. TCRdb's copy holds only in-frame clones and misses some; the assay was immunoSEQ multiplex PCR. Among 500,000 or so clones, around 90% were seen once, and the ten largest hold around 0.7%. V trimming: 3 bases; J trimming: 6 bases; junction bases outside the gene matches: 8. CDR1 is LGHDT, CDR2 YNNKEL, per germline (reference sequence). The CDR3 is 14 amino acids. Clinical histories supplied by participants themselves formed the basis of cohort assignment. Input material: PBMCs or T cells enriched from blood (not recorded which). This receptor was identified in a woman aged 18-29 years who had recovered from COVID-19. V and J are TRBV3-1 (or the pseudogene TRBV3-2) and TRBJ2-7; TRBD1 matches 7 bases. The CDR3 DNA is TGTGCCAGCAGCCAGATGACAGGGTCGGGCGAGCAGTACTTC. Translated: CASSQMTGSGEQYF.